The 25 T cell receptor beta chains reported below all come from one sample, sequenced in a study of control samples from healthy donors and cancer patients. The data were produced by immunoSEQ multiplex PCR, yet TCRdb's version contains in-frame clones alone and is incomplete. Among about 150,000 clones listed, 85% to 90% were seen once. The sample taken for sequencing was blood. These receptors were obtained from a man aged 18 to 29 in good health.

This chain links TRBV28 with TRBJ1-1; 7 bases line up with TRBD1. The CDR3 is made up of 14 amino acids. Germline V gene data show CDR1 as MDHEN and CDR2 as SYDVKM. V lost 3 bases to trimming and J lost 10 bases; unmatched junction nucleotides: 11. CDR3 amino acids: CASSFKSGGTRAFF. DNA for the CDR3: TGTGCCAGCAGTTTTAAATCAGGGGGAACGCGAGCTTTCTTT.

V is TRBV6-2 or TRBV6-3 and J is TRBJ2-3, with 12 bases identical to TRBD2. Trimming removed 6 bases from V and 7 bases from J; junction bases left unmatched: 8. There are 15 residues in the CDR3. Per germline, CDR1 MNHEY and CDR2 SVGEGT. Here the CDR3 reads CASSRTSGAPHTQYF. The CDR3 DNA reads as TGTGCCAGCAGCCGGACTAGCGGGGCTCCTCATACGCAGTATTTT.

This clone was detected only a few times. V is TRBV7-9 and J is TRBJ2-2; D is undetermined. Germline CDR1 and CDR2: SEHNR and FQNEAQ (reference sequence). CDR3 size: 15 residues. V shed 4 bases and J shed 1 base, with 10 bases lying between them. The CDR3 DNA sequence: TGTGCCAGCAGCTCCCTATTGGGGAACACCGGGGAGCTGTTTTTT. This gives the protein CASSSLLGNTGELFF.

V usage is TRBV6-1 and J usage is TRBJ2-1, with 10 bases that match TRBD2. V lost 1 base, J lost 4 bases, and 16 bases stayed unmatched. CDR3 length: 20 residues. Germline V gene lookup returns CDR1 MNHNS and CDR2 SASEGT. The DNA of the CDR3 is TGTGCCAGCAGTGAAGAACCCCCAAGGTTAGCGGGGGGTCAATACAATGAGCAGTTCTTC. Translating it yields CASSEEPPRLAGGQYNEQFF.

The rearrangement uses TRBV5-8 and TRBJ1-6; D uncertain. Trimming shortened V by 2 bases and J by 6 bases, and 3 bases separated the two germline ends. Germline V lookup: CDR1 SGHTS, CDR2 YDEGEE. This CDR3 is 12 amino acids long. The CDR3 loop reads CASSFGNSPLHF. The CDR3 bases are TGTGCCAGCAGCTTCGGTAATTCACCCCTCCACTTT. Based on the CDR3 plus reference TRBV5-8 and TRBJ1-6, the full variable domain is EAGVTQSPTHLIKTRGQQATLRCSPISGHTSVYWYQQALGLGLQFLLWYDEGEERNRGNFPPRFSGRQFPNYSSELNVNALELEDSALYLCASSFGNSPLHFGNGTRLTVT.

V and J are TRBV28 and TRBJ2-5; perhaps D is TRBD1 or TRBD2 (5 bases each). Trimming pared 6 bases from V and 4 bases from J, leaving 18 bases between. The CDR3 consists of 15 residues. Germline CDR1 reads MDHEN; CDR2 reads SYDVKM. The CDR3: CASRAGTAYGETQYF. For the CDR3, the DNA is TGTGCCAGCAGGGCCGGGACCGCTTACGGAGAGACCCAGTACTTC.

DNA for the CDR3: TGTGCCTGGAGTGTACTTGGGGGGGCAAAGACCGGGGAGCTGTTTTTT. It is translated as CAWSVLGGAKTGELFF. This rearrangement joins TRBV30 to TRBJ2-2, with a weak D call TRBD2 (7 bases). The CDR3 extends over 16 amino acids. Germline lookup yields CDR1 GTSNPN and CDR2 SVGIG (reference sequence). V was pared by 0 bases and J by 5 bases, with 16 bases between.

As to this clone: One end of the junction fails to match germline, which may point to a read error. The genes are TRBV6-5 and TRBJ2-7, with 7 bases matching TRBD1. The CDR3 consists of 11 residues. Looked up from germline, CDR1 is MNHEY and CDR2 is SVGAGI. In DNA form, the CDR3 reads TGTGCCAGCAGTTACAGGGGACAGAGGCACTTT. This sequence encodes CASSYRGQRHF.

The rearrangement joins TRBV6-5 to TRBJ2-1, with 7 nucleotides matching TRBD1. The V gene's germline CDR1 is MNHEY and CDR2 SVGAGI. CDR3 size: 15 residues. V shed 5 bases, J shed 2 bases, and the junction held 6 bases outside the gene matches. The DNA for the CDR3 is TGTGCCAGCAGTCCCGACAGGGTACCCTACAATGAGCAGTTCTTC. Amino acids: CASSPDRVPYNEQFF.

The count of this clone is one. V and J are TRBV7-9 and TRBJ2-1, with 8 nucleotides matching TRBD2. The CDR3 consists of 14 residues. With 6 bases clipped from V and 10 bases from J, the junction kept 11 bases outside the gene matches. In germline, CDR1 is SEHNR, CDR2 FQNEAQ (reference sequence). The CDR3 is CASRSGAGADEQFF. The DNA for the CDR3 is TGTGCCAGCAGGTCAGGAGCGGGGGCCGACGAGCAGTTCTTC. The whole variable domain, filled in from reference TRBV7-9 and TRBJ2-1, reads DTGVSQNPRHKITKRGQNVTFRCDPISEHNRLYWYRQTLGQGPEFLTYFQNEAQLEKSRLLSDRFSAERPKGSFSTLEIQRTEQGDSAMYLCASRSGAGADEQFFGPGTRLTVL.

This clone came up once. The chain recombines TRBV5-1 with TRBJ2-7; 7 positions match TRBD1. The CDR3 contains 16 residues. Germline assignment: CDR1 SGHRS and CDR2 YFSETQ. The V and J ends lost 0 bases and 2 bases, in that order; junction bases with no gene match: 8. The CDR3 here is CASSLGVTGDPYEQYF. CDR3 coding DNA: TGCGCCAGCAGCTTGGGCGTAACAGGGGACCCCTACGAGCAGTACTTC.

The V gene is TRBV10-2, the J gene TRBJ2-1; tentative D call: TRBD2 (6 bases). There are 14 residues in the CDR3. CDR1 is WSHSY, CDR2 SAAADI, per germline. Trimming shortened V by 5 bases and J by 7 bases, and 15 bases separated the two germline ends. CDR3 amino acids: CASSRGDLGNEQFF. The CDR3 nucleotides are TGCGCCAGCAGTCGCGGGGACCTAGGGAATGAGCAGTTCTTC.

The CDR3 region is CASSSYRDRPYNEQFF. The CDR3 bases are TGTGCCAGCAGTTCGTATCGGGACAGGCCCTACAATGAGCAGTTCTTC. The J gene is TRBJ2-1, the V gene TRBV27; 8 bases are shared with TRBD1. CDR3 size: 16 residues. CDR1 is MNHEY and CDR2 is SMNVEV in the germline V gene (reference sequence). The ends lost 4 bases at V and 2 bases at J; junction bases unmatched: 7.

The chain has TRBV6-5 and TRBJ2-1; D is possibly TRBD2 (5 bases). The CDR3 sequence is 15 residues long. Trimming stripped 2 bases from V and 6 bases from J, with 14 bases between. Germline CDR1 is MNHEY and CDR2 is SVGAGI. CDR3 sequence: CASSYQTTARNEQFF. DNA of the CDR3: TGTGCCAGCAGTTACCAGACTACCGCCCGCAATGAGCAGTTCTTC.

The chain recombines TRBV28 with TRBJ1-2, with D unclear. V lost 6 bases and J 4 bases, leaving 12 bases between the germline ends. The CDR3 is 13 amino acids. The V gene's germline CDR1 is MDHEN and CDR2 SYDVKM. The CDR3 region is CASSPGRTYGYTF. The CDR3 nucleotides read TGTGCCAGCAGCCCCGGGCGCACCTATGGCTACACCTTC.

The CDR3 loop is CASSDISGYTEAFF. The CDR3 nucleotides read TGTGCCAGCAGCGACATTTCAGGGTACACTGAAGCTTTCTTT. The chain carries TRBV5-8 and TRBJ1-1; D might be TRBD1 (5 bases). V was shortened by 4 bases and J by 3 bases, with 13 bases between the two germline ends. CDR3 length equals 14 residues. Germline loops: CDR1 SGHTS, CDR2 YDEGEE. Together with reference TRBV5-8 and TRBJ1-1, the CDR3 gives the full variable domain: EAGVTQSPTHLIKTRGQQATLRCSPISGHTSVYWYQQALGLGLQFLLWYDEGEERNRGNFPPRFSGRQFPNYSSELNVNALELEDSALYLCASSDISGYTEAFFGQGTRLTVV.

This clone has a handful of counts. The V call is TRBV6-8, the J call TRBJ2-1; D ambiguous. V was clipped by 8 bases and J by 12 bases, with 17 bases between them. Per the germline V gene, CDR1 is MNHGY and CDR2 is SAAAGT. This CDR3 has 12 residues. CDR3 sequence reads: CASPDLSCGQFF. DNA for the CDR3: TGTGCCAGCCCCGATTTGAGCTGTGGGCAGTTCTTC.

In this sample, this clone turned up a few times. This CDR3 is CASSLGQGAYNEQFF. The DNA for the CDR3 is TGTGCCAGCAGCCTGGGACAGGGCGCCTACAATGAGCAGTTCTTC. The chain recombines TRBV5-8 with TRBJ2-1, with TRBD1 matching 9 bases. Germline trimming cut 4 bases from V and 2 bases from J; bases unmatched to any gene: 4. The CDR3 sequence is 15 residues long. Per the germline V gene, CDR1 is SGHTS and CDR2 is YDEGEE. Supplemented by reference TRBV5-8 and TRBJ2-1, the full variable domain reads EAGVTQSPTHLIKTRGQQATLRCSPISGHTSVYWYQQALGLGLQFLLWYDEGEERNRGNFPPRFSGRQFPNYSSELNVNALELEDSALYLCASSLGQGAYNEQFFGPGTRLTVL.

The chain recombines TRBV18 with TRBJ1-1; D remains ambiguous. CDR3 length: 18 amino acids. The V gene's germline CDR1 is KGHSH and CDR2 LQKENI. Trimming took off 1 base at V and 4 bases at J, with 22 bases between the two ends. CDR3 sequence (DNA): TGTGCCAGCTCACCACTCGCAATAGGGCGGGGTACTACCACTGAAGCTTTCTTT. Translation: CASSPLAIGRGTTTEAFF.

The genes are TRBV7-3 and TRBJ2-6; D unclear. The V end lost 2 bases, the J end lost 0 bases, and 5 bases lay between the germline ends. CDR1 is SGHTA, CDR2 FQGTGA, per germline. The CDR3 totals 15 residues. The CDR3 coding sequence is TGTGCCAGCAGCTTACGTCGCTCTGGGGCCAACGTCCTGACTTTC. Its translation is CASSLRRSGANVLTF.

The chain is built from TRBV5-4 and TRBJ1-1; D is unclear. Trimming pared 0 bases from V and 0 bases from J, leaving 9 bases between. The germline V gene encodes CDR1 SGHNT and CDR2 YYREEE (reference sequence). There are 15 residues in the CDR3. As DNA, the CDR3 is TGTGCCAGCAGCTTGGACCCAACAGTGAACACTGAAGCTTTCTTT. Amino acid sequence: CASSLDPTVNTEAFF.

CDR3 protein: CASSDQGYTGELFF. The CDR3, as DNA: TGTGCCAGCAGTGATCAGGGCTACACCGGGGAGCTGTTTTTT. The chain uses TRBV2 and TRBJ2-2; tentative D call: TRBD1 (5 bases). V lost 3 bases and J lost 3, with 8 bases in between. CDR3 size: 14 residues. The germline V gene encodes CDR1 SNHLY and CDR2 FYNNEI.

About this clone: Within the sample, other DNA sequences also encode this same CDR3. This chain joins TRBV6-1 and TRBJ1-2, with TRBD1 matching 8 bases. Germline-derived CDR1 and CDR2 are MNHNS and SASEGT. This CDR3 is 13 amino acids long. The J segment lost 7 bases and the V segment lost 1 base, leaving 2 bases of the junction unmatched. The CDR3 nucleotides read TGTGCCAGCAGTGAAGTACAGGGGGGTGGCTACACCTTC. Translating gives CASSEVQGGGYTF.

This clone was recorded only once. The chain couples TRBV3-1 (or the pseudogene TRBV3-2) to TRBJ2-1, with 9 positions matching TRBD1. The CDR3 is 17 amino acids. With 3 bases clipped from V and 6 bases from J, the junction kept 12 bases outside the gene matches. Germline CDR1 and CDR2: LGHDT and YNNKEL (reference sequence). CDR3: CASSQDAGTGRSNEQFF. CDR3 coding DNA: TGTGCCAGCAGCCAGGATGCCGGGACAGGGAGATCCAATGAGCAGTTCTTC.

The chain has TRBV4-1 and TRBJ2-1; perhaps TRBD2 as D (6 bases). V lost 0 bases and J lost 7, with 10 bases in between. Germline V CDR1 and CDR2: MGHRA, YSYEKL. CDR3 size: 14 residues. In DNA, the CDR3 is TGCGCCAGCAGCCAAGATTGGGGGGAGAATGAGCAGTTCTTC. Protein product: CASSQDWGENEQFF.